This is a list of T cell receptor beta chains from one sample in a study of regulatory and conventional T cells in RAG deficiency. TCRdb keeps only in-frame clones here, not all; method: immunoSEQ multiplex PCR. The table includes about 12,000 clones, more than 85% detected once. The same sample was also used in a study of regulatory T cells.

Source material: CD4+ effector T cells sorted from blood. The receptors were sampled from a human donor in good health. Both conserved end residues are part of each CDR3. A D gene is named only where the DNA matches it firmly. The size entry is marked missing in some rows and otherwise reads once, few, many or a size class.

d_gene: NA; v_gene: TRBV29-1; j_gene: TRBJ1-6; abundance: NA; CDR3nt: TGCAGCGTTAAAAAGGACTATAATTCACCCCTCCACTTT; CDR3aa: CSVKKDYNSPLHF
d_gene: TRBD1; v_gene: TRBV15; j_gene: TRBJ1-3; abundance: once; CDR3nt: TGTGCCACCAGCAACCGACAGGGGACTGGAAACACCATATATTTT; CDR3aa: CATSNRQGTGNTIYF
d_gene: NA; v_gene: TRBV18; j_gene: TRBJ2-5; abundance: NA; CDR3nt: TGTGCCAGCTCCCCAGGCCAAGAGACCCAGTACTTC; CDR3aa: CASSPGQETQYF
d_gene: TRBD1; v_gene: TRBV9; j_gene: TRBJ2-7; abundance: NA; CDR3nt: TGTGCCAGCAGCGCGGGACAGGGGTGGTACGAGCAGTACTTC; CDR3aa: CASSAGQGWYEQYF
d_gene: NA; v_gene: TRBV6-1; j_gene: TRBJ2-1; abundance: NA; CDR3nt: TGTGCCAGCAGTGCCCAAGGCGTCTCCTACAATGAGCAGTTCTTC; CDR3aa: CASSAQGVSYNEQFF
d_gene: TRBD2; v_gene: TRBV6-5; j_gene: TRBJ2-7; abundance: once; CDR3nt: TGTGCCAGCAGGCCACTAGCGGCCGGCTCCTACGAGCAGTACTTC; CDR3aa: CASRPLAAGSYEQYF
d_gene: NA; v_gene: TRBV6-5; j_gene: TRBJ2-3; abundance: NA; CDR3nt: TGTGCCAGCAGTTACGAGGCCGTAAGAGATACGCAGTATTTT; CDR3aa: CASSYEAVRDTQYF
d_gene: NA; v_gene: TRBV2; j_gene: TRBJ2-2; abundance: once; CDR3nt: TGTGCCAGCAGTGAACGCCGTTCTCTCACCGGGGAGCTGTTTTTT; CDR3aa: CASSERRSLTGELFF
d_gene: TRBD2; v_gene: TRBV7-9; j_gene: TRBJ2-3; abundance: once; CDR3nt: TGTGCCAGCAGCTTAGGGCTAGCGGGAAGCACAGATACGCAGTATTTT; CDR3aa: CASSLGLAGSTDTQYF
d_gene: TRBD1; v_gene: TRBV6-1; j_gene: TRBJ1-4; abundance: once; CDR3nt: TGTGCCAGCAGTGTCCGGGGACAGGGGCGTGAAAAACTGTTTTTT; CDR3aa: CASSVRGQGREKLFF
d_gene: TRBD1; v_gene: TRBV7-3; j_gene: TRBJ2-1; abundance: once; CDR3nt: TGTGCCAGCAGCTTAGGACAGGGCAACAATGAGCAGTTCTTC; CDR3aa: CASSLGQGNNEQFF
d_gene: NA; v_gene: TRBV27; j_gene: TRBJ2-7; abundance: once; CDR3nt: TGTGCCAGCAGTTTTGGGGAAGGCTACGAGCAGTACTTC; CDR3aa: CASSFGEGYEQYF
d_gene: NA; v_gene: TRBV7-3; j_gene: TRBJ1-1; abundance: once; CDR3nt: TGTGCCAGCAGCCCGCGGACGGTGAACACTGAAGCTTTCTTT; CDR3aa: CASSPRTVNTEAFF
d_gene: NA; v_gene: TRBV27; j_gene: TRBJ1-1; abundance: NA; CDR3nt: TGTGCCAGCAGTTGGATACAGGGTTCTGAAGCTTTCTTT; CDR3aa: CASSWIQGSEAFF
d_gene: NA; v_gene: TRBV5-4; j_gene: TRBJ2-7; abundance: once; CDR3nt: TGTGCCAGCAGCTTGACACGGAGCTCCTACGAGCAGTACTTC; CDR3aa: CASSLTRSSYEQYF
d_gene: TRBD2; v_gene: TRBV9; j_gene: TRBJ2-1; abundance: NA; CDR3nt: TGTGCCAGCAGCGCCAGACTAGCGGGAGGGCAGTTCTTC; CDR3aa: CASSARLAGGQFF
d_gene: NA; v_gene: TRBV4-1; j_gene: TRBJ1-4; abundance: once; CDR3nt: TGCGCCAGCAGCCAAGGACTATCTAATGAAAAACTGTTTTTT; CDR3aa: CASSQGLSNEKLFF
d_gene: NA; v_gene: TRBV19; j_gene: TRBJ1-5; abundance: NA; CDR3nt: TGTGCCAGTTGTTCCGGGGCAGGGGCCGCCGTCAATCAGCCCCAGCATTTT; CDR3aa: CASCSGAGAAVNQPQHF
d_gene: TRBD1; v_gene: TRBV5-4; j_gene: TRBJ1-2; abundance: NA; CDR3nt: TGTGCCAGCAGCCGAAATACACAGGGGACAGTGACGGGCTACACCTTC; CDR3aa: CASSRNTQGTVTGYTF
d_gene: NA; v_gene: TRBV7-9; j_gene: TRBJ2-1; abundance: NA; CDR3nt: TGTGCCAGCGCATATGGGCCGGTCCAGCAGTTCTTC; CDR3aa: CASAYGPVQQFF
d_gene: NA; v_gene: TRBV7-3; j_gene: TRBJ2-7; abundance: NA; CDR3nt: TGTGCCAGCAGCTTGGGAGCGGCGGGTGCGTACGAGCAGTACTTC; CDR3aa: CASSLGAAGAYEQYF
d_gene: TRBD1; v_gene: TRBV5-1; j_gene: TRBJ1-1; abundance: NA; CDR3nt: TGCGCCAGCAGCCTAGGACAGGGCCTGGTGGGGACGAACACTGAAGCTTTCTTT; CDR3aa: CASSLGQGLVGTNTEAFF
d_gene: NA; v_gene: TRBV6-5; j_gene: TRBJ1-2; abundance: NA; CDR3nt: TGTGCCAGCAGCCAACAGGGTTTCCACACCTTC; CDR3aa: CASSQQGFHTF
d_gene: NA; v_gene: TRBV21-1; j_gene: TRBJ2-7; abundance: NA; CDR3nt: TGTGCCAGCAGCACCAAAACGACCGGGACAGGGGAACAATTGCAGTACTTC; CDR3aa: CASSTKTTGTGEQLQYF
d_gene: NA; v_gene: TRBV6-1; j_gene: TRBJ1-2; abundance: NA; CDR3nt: TGTGCCAGCAGTGTCGAACGGGACCGAGTCACCTTC; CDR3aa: CASSVERDRVTF
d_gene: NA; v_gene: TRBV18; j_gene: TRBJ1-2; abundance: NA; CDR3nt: TGTGCCAGCTCACCGTCTGGGGCCCCCGGCTACACCTTC; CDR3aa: CASSPSGAPGYTF
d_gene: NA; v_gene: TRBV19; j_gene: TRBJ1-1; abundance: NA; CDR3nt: TGTGCCAGTAGTATCGGTCCGGGGAGAACTGAAGCTTTCTTT; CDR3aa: CASSIGPGRTEAFF
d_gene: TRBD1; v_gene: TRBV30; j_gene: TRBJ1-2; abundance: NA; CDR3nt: TGTGCCCTAGGGACAGGGGGCTTCGGCTACACCTTC; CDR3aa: CALGTGGFGYTF
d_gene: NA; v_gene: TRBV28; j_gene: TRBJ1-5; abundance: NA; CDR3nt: TGTGCCAGCAGAAGCGGGACCGGGGGAAGCAATCAGCCCCAGCATTTT; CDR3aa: CASRSGTGGSNQPQHF
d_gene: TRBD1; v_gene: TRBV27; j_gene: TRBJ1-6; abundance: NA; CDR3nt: TGTGCCAGCAGGGACAGGGGTAATTCACCCCTCCACTTT; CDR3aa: CASRDRGNSPLHF
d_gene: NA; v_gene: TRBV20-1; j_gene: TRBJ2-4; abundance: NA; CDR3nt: TGCAGTGCTAGAGGGTCCGACATTCAGTACTTC; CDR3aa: CSARGSDIQYF
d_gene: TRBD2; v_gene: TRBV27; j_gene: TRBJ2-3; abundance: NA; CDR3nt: TGTGCCAGCAAAGAAGCGGGGCTCAACACAGATACGCAGTATTTT; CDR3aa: CASKEAGLNTDTQYF
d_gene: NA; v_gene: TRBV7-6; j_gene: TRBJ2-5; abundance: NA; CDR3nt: TGTGCCAGCAGCTCCGGGACGCACCAAGAGACCCAGTACTTC; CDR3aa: CASSSGTHQETQYF
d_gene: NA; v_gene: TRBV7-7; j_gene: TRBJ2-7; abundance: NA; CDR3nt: TGTGCTAGCAGTCCCGGAGCAGCCTTACCCTACGAGCAGTACTTC; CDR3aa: CASSPGAALPYEQYF
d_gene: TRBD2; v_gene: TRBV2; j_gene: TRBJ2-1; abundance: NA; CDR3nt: TGTGCCAGCAGCCAGGAGCGGGGGGCTAATGAGCAGTTCTTC; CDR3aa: CASSQERGANEQFF
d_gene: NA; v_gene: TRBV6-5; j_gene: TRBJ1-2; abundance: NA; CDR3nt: TGTGCCAGCAGTTTTACACAGCTGGGTGGCTACACCTTC; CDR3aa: CASSFTQLGGYTF